Described below is a single TCR beta chain sequence and its context. Its matching antigen is unknown. The data are from a study of long-term antiretroviral therapy in people with HIV. Findings of the study overall: Dating from about 2004 to 2017, the blood was possibly obtained under older ART regimens.

The CDR3 length is 14 residues. Unmatched junction bases numbered 6, after V lost 4 bases and J lost 2 bases. Per the germline V gene, CDR1 is SQVTM and CDR2 is ANQGSEA. Investigators performed immunoSEQ version v3.0 at survey level. The repertoire was sequenced with immunoSEQ multiplex PCR; TCRdb's copy has only in-frame clones and lacks some. Of roughly 30,000 clones listed, over 75% are singletons. The chain employs TRBV29-1 and TRBJ2-3; the match to TRBD2 covers 7 bases. This clonotype originated in a man in his forties with HIV. The starting material was unsorted PBMCs, obtained 4.7 to 5 years after starting antiretroviral therapy. The CDR3 region has the DNA TGCAGCGTTGTATCGGGACTATCCACAGATACGCAGTATTTT. This translates into CSVVSGLSTDTQYF.